These 3 T cell receptor beta chains were all obtained from the same sample, sequenced in a study of cytomegalovirus exposure and HLA in healthy donors. A multiplex PCR was run with 60 Vbeta primers and 13 Jbeta primers. Profiling relied on immunoSEQ multiplex PCR, and the TCRdb table lists in-frame clones only, not all of them. The sample gives roughly 170,000 clones, over 80% of which show up once; about 5% is in the top ten. The specimen was PBMCs. These receptors were obtained from a woman aged 45 to 65 in good health and CMV-seropositive.

The V gene is TRBV9, the J gene TRBJ2-5; TRBD2 aligns across 7 bases. This CDR3 has 16 residues. Germline loops: CDR1 SGDLS, CDR2 YYNGEE. The V segment lost 3 bases and the J segment 0 bases; nucleotides outside the gene matches: 8. This CDR3 reads CASSARDYTYQETQYF. In DNA, the CDR3 is TGTGCCAGCAGCGCCCGGGACTACACGTACCAAGAGACCCAGTACTTC.

The gene calls are TRBV9 and TRBJ1-1; D not certain. Looked up from germline, CDR1 is SGDLS and CDR2 is YYNGEE. Trimming shortened V by 3 bases and J by 0 bases, and 6 bases separated the two germline ends. This CDR3 has 13 residues. CDR3 sequence (DNA): TGTGCCAGCAGCGAGTCAGTGAACACTGAAGCTTTCTTT. Its protein is CASSESVNTEAFF.

This clone was seen once. V usage is TRBV9 and J usage is TRBJ2-2; the match to TRBD1 covers 8 bases. CDR1 is SGDLS and CDR2 is YYNGEE in the germline V gene. The V gene end was trimmed by 4 bases and the J gene end by 3 bases; junction bases not matched to a gene: 5. The CDR3 consists of 15 residues. The CDR3 reads CASSLPRGHTGELFF. Written as DNA, the CDR3 is TGTGCCAGCAGCCTACCCAGGGGGCACACCGGGGAGCTGTTTTTT. The full variable domain, in which reference TRBV9 and TRBJ2-2 provide the parts outside the CDR3, is DSGVTQTPKHLITATGQRVTLRCSPRSGDLSVYWYQQSLDQGLQFLIQYYNGEERAKGNILERFSAQQFPDLHSELNLSSLELGDSALYFCASSLPRGHTGELFFGEGSRLTVL.